A few counts support the clone carrying this TCR beta chain. The target antigen is unknown. From germline, CDR1 is SGHVS and CDR2 FNYEAQ. This CDR3 is built from 15 residues. Germline trimming cut 5 bases from V and 2 bases from J; bases unmatched to any gene: 5. This entry comes from a study of T cell responses to AZD1222 COVID-19 vaccine. Overall study findings and caveats: Researchers took repertoire samples only after the peak T cell response had come.

TCRdb keeps only in-frame clones here, not all; method: immunoSEQ multiplex PCR. The top ten clones hold 1% to 1.5% of a sample with fewer than 200,000 clones, approximately 92% of them seen once. J is TRBJ2-7 and V is TRBV7-6, with TRBD1 identical over 11 bases. This TCR was recovered from an adult in good health. The sample consisted of peripheral blood, taken on day 0 of AZD1222 vaccination. The CDR3 spells CASSTRGQGAYEQYF. In DNA, the CDR3 is TGTGCCAGCAGCACGAGGGGACAGGGGGCCTACGAGCAGTACTTC. The full variable domain, with the rest looked up from reference TRBV7-6 and TRBJ2-7, is GAGVSQSPRYKVTKRGQDVALRCDPISGHVSLYWYRQALGQGPEFLTYFNYEAQQDKSGLPNDRFSAERPEGSISTLTIQRTEQRDSAMYRCASSTRGQGAYEQYFGPGTRLTVT.